The 4 T cell receptor beta chains below all came from one sample that was sequenced in a study of spatial heterogeneity in lung cancer. TCRdb called the 5' RACE reads again in MiXCR, with one record for every CDR3 protein. The table lists roughly 48,000 distinct CDR3 sequences, about 5.8% of them singletons, with 11% in the top ten. The time point was: sample taken at primary tumor resection. The authors sequenced whole RNA from tumor, nontumor lung or frozen PBMC without sorting. The source material was PBMCs, sampled at surgery. These receptors came from a male donor with early-stage non-small cell lung cancer.

In this sample, this clonotype turned up many times. The genes are TRBV9 and TRBJ2-5, with 9 bases matching TRBD2. Germline lookup yields CDR1 SGDLS and CDR2 YYNGEE. CDR3 size: 16 residues. Trimming removed 0 bases from V and 0 bases from J; junction bases left unmatched: 3. DNA for the CDR3: TGTGCCAGCAGCGTAGGACTAGCGGCGTACCAAGAGACCCAGTACTTC. The encoded protein is CASSVGLAAYQETQYF.

This clonotype showed up many times. V is TRBV28 and J is TRBJ2-7; a weak D match, TRBD1 (5 bases). CDR1 and CDR2 from the germline V gene are MDHEN and SYDVKM. The CDR3 sequence is 17 residues long. V was clipped by 2 bases and J by 2 bases, with 19 bases between them. CDR3 in amino acids: CASSLNQIGRTTYEQYF. The CDR3 bases are TGTGCCAGCAGTTTAAACCAAATAGGACGGACAACCTACGAGCAGTACTTC.

This clonotype was recorded many times. CDR3 in DNA: TGCAGTGCTAGGTTGGACGGACGTCCCACCGGGGAGCTGTTTTTT. It codes for CSARLDGRPTGELFF. The chain employs TRBV20-1 and TRBJ2-2; D gene uncertain. The CDR3 spans 15 residues. Trimming took off 3 bases at V and 4 bases at J, with 15 bases between the two ends. Germline CDR1 is DFQATT and CDR2 is SNEGSKA (reference sequence).

In this sample, this clonotype turned up many times. The CDR3 nucleotides read TGTGCCAGCAGCTTCGGACTAGCGGGAATGGACAATGAGCAGTTCTTC. Encoded protein: CASSFGLAGMDNEQFF. The chain links TRBV5-4 to TRBJ2-1, with 12 bases fitting TRBD2. The germline gives CDR1 SGHNT, CDR2 YYREEE (reference sequence). J was trimmed by 5 bases and V by 2 bases; bases with no gene match: 5. The CDR3 is 16 amino acids. The variable domain in full, completed from reference TRBV5-4 and TRBJ2-1, reads ETGVTQSPTHLIKTRGQQVTLRCSSQSGHNTVSWYQQALGQGPQFIFQYYREEENGRGNFPPRFSGLQFPNYSSELNVNALELDDSALYLCASSFGLAGMDNEQFFGPGTRLTVL.